This T cell receptor (beta chain) was retrieved from a study of shared clonotypes between healthy human individuals. Study-level points and caveats: Clonotype sharing levels among donors were expected to vary with sequencing depth.

Method: immunoSEQ multiplex PCR; TCRdb's copy keeps in-frame clones and lacks some. The table lists about 1 million clones, about 75% of them singletons. In regard to this clone: What it recognizes is unknown.

The CDR3 loop spans 12 amino acids. V lost 4 bases to trimming and J lost 8 bases; unmatched junction nucleotides: 4. The V gene's germline CDR1 is SGHTA and CDR2 FQGNSA. Into CD45RA+ naive and CD45RA-negative memory subsets, the CD4+ cells were split. V is TRBV7-2 and J is TRBJ2-5; 7 nucleotides align to TRBD1. The sequenced sample consisted of memory CD4+ T cells sorted from blood. Described subset: CD45RA-negative fraction. The clonotype comes from a man between 18 and 29 years old in good health. Here the CDR3 DNA reads TGTGCCAGCAGCTGGGGACAGTCCACCCAGTACTTC. The encoded protein is CASSWGQSTQYF.